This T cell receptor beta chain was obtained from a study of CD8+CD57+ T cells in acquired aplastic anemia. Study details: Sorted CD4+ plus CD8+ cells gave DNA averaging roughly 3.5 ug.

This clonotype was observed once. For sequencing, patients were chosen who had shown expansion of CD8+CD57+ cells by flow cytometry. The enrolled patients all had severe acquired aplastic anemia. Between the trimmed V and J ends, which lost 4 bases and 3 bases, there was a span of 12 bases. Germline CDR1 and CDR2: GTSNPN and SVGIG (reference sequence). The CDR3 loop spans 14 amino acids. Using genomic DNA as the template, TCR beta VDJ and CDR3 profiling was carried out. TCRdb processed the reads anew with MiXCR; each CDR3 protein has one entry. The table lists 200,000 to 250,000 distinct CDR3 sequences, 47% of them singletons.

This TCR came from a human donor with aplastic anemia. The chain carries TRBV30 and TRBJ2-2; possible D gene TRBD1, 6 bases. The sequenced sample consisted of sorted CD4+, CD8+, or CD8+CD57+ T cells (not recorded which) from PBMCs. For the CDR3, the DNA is TGTGCCTGGACCCAGGGGTCCTACACCGGGGAGCTGTTTTTT. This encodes CAWTQGSYTGELFF.